This T cell receptor (beta chain) comes out of a study of shared clonotypes between healthy human individuals. General study points: Rarefaction analysis demonstrated incomplete sorted-subset sequencing notwithstanding large depth. Since donors were few, the genetic and exposure-history diversity represented was limited.

The authors' processing: Owing to the provision of junction-only sequences devoid of quality scores by immunoSEQ, filtering differed. The assay was immunoSEQ multiplex PCR, and TCRdb's table has in-frame clones only and misses some. V and J calls and clone size are those listed in that table; D and trimming were worked out from the DNA. Here the sample spans about a million clones, roughly 72% being singletons. This clone has a count of ten or more. Its antigen remains unidentified. This CDR3 is 15 amino acids long. Germline V gene lookup returns CDR1 ENHRY and CDR2 SYGVKD. J lost 2 bases, V lost 5 bases, and 3 bases had no gene match.

This clonotype was sampled from a man between 18 and 35 years old in good health. The rearrangement joins TRBV10-3 to TRBJ2-7; 13 bases are a match to TRBD2. Sequenced sample: memory CD4+ T cells sorted from blood. Subset: CD45RA-negative fraction. The CDR3 protein is CAISSGTSGAYEQYF. CDR3 coding DNA: TGTGCCATCAGTTCTGGGACTAGCGGGGCCTACGAGCAGTACTTC.